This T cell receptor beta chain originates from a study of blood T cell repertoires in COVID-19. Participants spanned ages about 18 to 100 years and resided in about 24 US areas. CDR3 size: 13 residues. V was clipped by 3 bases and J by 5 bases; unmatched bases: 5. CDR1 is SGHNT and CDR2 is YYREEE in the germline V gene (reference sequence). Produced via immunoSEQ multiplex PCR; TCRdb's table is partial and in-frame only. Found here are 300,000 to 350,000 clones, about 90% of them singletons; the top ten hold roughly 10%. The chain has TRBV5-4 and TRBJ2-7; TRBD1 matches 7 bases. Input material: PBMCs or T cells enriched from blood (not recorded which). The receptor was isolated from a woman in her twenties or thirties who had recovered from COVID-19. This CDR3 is CASSSTGFDEQYF. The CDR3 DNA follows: TGTGCCAGCAGCTCGACAGGGTTCGACGAGCAGTACTTC.